This TCR beta chain originates from a study of OX40 agonist ivuxolimab in advanced cancers. Sequenced by immunoSEQ multiplex PCR; TCRdb stores in-frame clones only, minus some. In the table there are 55,000 to 70,000 clones, 80% of which are singletons. CDR1 and CDR2 from the germline V gene are ENHRY and SYGVKD. V dropped 9 bases and J dropped 8 bases, with 20 bases sitting between them. The length of the CDR3 is 15 residues. V usage is TRBV10-3 and J usage is TRBJ1-6; TRBD1 is a possible D gene (5 bases). Sequences were derived from CD4+ or CD8+ T cells sorted from blood, sampled in a trial of the OX40 agonist ivuxolimab. This sequence was found in an adult with an advanced solid tumor such as melanoma, head and neck, liver or kidney cancer. The CDR3 sequence: CAISHDSTTDSPLHF. In nucleotides, the CDR3 is TGTGCCATTAGCCACGACAGTACAACCGATTCACCCCTCCACTTT.